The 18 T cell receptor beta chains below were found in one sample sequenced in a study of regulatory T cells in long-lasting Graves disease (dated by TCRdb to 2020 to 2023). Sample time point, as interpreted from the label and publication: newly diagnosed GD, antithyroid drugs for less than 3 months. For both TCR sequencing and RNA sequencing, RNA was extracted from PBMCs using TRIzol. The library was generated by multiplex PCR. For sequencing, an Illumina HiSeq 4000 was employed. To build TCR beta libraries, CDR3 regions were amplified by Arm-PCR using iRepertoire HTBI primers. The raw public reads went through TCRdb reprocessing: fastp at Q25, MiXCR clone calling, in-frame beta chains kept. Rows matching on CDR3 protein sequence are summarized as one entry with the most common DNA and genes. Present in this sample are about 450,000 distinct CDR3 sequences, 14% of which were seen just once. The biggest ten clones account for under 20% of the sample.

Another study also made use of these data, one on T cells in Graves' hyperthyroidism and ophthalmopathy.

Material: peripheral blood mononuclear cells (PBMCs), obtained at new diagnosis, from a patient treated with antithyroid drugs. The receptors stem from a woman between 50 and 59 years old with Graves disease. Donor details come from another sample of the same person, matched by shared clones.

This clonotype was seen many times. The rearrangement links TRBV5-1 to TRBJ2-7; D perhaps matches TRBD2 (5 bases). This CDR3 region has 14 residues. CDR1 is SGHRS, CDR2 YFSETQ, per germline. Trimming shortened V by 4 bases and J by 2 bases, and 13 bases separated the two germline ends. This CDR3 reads CASSVGVPTYEQYF. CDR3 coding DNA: TGCGCCAGCAGCGTCGGGGTCCCTACCTACGAGCAGTACTTC.

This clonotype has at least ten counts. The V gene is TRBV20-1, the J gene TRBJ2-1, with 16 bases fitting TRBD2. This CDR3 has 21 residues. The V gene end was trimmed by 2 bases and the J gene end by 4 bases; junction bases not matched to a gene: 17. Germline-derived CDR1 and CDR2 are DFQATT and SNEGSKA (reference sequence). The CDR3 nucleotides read TGCAGTGCTAGACTATTCCCGGGGACTAGCGGGAGGGCCCGCCTATACAATGAGCAGTTCTTC. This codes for CSARLFPGTSGRARLYNEQFF.

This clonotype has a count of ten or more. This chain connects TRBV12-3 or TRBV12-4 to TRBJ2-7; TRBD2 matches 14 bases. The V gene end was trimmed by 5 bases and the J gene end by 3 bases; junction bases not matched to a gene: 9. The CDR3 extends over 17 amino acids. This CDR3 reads CASSPGTSGSQFYEQYF. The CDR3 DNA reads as TGTGCCAGCAGTCCCGGGACTAGCGGGAGTCAATTCTACGAGCAGTACTTC.

The CDR3 reads CAISEGTGNSPLHF. The CDR3 DNA follows: TGTGCCATCAGTGAGGGGACAGGGAATTCACCCCTCCACTTT. This chain uses TRBV10-3 with TRBJ1-6; TRBD1 matches at 9 bases. This CDR3 comprises 14 residues. Germline-derived CDR1 and CDR2 are ENHRY and SYGVKD. V lost 2 bases to trimming and J lost 7 bases; unmatched junction nucleotides: 0.

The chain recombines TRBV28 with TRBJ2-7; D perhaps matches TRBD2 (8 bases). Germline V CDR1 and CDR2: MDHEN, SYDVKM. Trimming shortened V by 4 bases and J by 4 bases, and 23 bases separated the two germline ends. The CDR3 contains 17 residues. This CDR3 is CASSSGGEGTANYEQYF. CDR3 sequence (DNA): TGTGCCAGCAGTTCCGGGGGGGAGGGGACAGCAAATTACGAGCAGTACTTC.

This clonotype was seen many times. CDR3 sequence reads: CASSPRRTGGFQPGRPSSTGELFF. The CDR3 bases are TGTGCCAGCAGTCCCCGACGGACAGGGGGGTTCCAACCGGGACGCCCTTCAAGCACCGGGGAGCTGTTTTTT. The chain recombines TRBV6-2 or TRBV6-3 with TRBJ2-2; the match to TRBD1 covers 10 bases. There are 24 residues in the CDR3. CDR1 MNHEY and CDR2 SVGEGT come from the germline V gene. The junction had 31 bases not matched to a gene; V was cut back by 5 bases and J by 4 bases.

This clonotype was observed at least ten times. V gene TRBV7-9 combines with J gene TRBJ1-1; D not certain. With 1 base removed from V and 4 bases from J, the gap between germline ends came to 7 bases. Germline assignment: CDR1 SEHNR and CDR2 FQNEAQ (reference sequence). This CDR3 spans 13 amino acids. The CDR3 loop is CASSLDQITEAFF. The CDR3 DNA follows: TGTGCCAGCAGCTTAGACCAGATCACTGAAGCTTTCTTT.

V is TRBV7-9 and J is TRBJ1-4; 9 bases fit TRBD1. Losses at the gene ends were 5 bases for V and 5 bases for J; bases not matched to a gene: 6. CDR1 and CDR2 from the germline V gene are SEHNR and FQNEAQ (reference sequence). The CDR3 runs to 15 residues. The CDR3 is CASSEAGTGNEKLFF. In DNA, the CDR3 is TGTGCCAGCAGCGAGGCCGGGACAGGGAATGAAAAACTGTTTTTT. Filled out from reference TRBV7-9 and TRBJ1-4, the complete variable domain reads DTGVSQNPRHKITKRGQNVTFRCDPISEHNRLYWYRQTLGQGPEFLTYFQNEAQLEKSRLLSDRFSAERPKGSFSTLEIQRTEQGDSAMYLCASSEAGTGNEKLFFGSGTQLSVL.

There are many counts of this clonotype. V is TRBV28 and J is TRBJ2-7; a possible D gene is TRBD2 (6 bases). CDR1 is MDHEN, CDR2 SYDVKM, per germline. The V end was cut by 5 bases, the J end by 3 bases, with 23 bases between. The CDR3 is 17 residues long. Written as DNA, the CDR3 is TGTGCCAGCAGTCCGCCGGTTGGTAGCGGATACTTCTACGAGCAGTACTTC. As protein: CASSPPVGSGYFYEQYF.

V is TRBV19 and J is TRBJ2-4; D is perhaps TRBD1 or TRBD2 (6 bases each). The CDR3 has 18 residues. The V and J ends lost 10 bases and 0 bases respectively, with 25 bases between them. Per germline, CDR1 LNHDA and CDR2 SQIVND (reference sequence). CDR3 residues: CATSWGDTQRGAKNIQYF. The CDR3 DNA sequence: TGTGCCACCTCCTGGGGGGACACCCAGAGGGGAGCCAAAAACATTCAGTACTTC.

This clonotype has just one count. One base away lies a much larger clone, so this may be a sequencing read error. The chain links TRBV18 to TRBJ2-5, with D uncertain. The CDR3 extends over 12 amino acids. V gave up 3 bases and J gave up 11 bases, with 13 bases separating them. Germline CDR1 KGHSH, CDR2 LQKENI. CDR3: CASSPITNEQYF. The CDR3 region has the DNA TGTGCCAGCTCACCGATAACCAATGAGCAGTACTTC.

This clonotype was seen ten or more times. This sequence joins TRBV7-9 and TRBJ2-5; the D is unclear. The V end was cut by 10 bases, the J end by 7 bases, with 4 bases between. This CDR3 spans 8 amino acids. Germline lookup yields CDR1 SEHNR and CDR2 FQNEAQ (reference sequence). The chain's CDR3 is CATGTQYF. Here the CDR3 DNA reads TGTGCCACCGGGACCCAGTACTTC.

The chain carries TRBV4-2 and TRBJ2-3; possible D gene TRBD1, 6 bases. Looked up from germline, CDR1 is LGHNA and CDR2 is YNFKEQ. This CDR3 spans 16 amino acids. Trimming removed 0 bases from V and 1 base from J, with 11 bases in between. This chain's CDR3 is CASSQDAPGGTDTQYF. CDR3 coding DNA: TGTGCCAGCAGCCAAGATGCGCCAGGGGGCACAGATACGCAGTATTTT.

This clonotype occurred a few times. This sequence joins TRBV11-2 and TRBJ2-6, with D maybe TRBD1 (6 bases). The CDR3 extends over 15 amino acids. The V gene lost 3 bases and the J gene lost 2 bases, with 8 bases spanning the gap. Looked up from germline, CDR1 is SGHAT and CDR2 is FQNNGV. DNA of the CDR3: TGTGCCAGCAGCTTGAAGGGGGCTGGGGCCAACGTCCTGACTTTC. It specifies CASSLKGAGANVLTF.

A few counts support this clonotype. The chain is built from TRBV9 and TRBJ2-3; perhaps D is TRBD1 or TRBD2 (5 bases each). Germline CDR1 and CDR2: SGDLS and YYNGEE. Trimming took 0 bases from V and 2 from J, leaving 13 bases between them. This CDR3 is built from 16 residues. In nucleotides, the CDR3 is TGTGCCAGCAGCGTAGCGGGGACGGGTCTCACAGATACGCAGTATTTT. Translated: CASSVAGTGLTDTQYF.

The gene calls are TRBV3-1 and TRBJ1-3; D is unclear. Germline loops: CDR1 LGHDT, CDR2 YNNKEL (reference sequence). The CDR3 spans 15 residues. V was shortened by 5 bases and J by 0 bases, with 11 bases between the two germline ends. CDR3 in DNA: TGTGCCAGCAGCTTACAGTCGAGCTCTGGAAACACCATATATTTT. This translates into CASSLQSSSGNTIYF.

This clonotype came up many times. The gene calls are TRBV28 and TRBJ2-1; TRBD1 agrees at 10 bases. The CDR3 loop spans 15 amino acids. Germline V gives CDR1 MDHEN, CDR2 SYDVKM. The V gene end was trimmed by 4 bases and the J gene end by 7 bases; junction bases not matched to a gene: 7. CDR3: CASSWSGQGINEQFF. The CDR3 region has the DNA TGTGCCAGCAGTTGGTCGGGACAGGGGATTAATGAGCAGTTCTTC. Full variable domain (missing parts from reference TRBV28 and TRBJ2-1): DVKVTQSSRYLVKRTGEKVFLECVQDMDHENMFWYRQDPGLGLRLIYFSYDVKMKEKGDIPEGYSVSREKKERFSLILESASTNQTSMYLCASSWSGQGINEQFFGPGTRLTVL.

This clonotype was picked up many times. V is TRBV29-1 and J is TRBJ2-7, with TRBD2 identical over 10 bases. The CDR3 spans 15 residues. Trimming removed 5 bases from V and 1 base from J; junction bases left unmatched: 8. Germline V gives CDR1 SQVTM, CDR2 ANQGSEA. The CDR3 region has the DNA TGCAGCGTTATTCTAGCGGGAGAAGCATCCTACGAGCAGTACTTC. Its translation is CSVILAGEASYEQYF.